This T cell receptor beta chain stems from a study of blood T cells in healthy people across ages. Study-wide findings and caveats: Nothing was known about donor CMV status, and this possibly confounded expanded clonotype changes. Getting older went along with TCR beta diversity per million T cells dropping roughly linearly.

Using a J-beta primer mix together with a sample-barcoded 5' primer, a second PCR was run for about 6 to 11 cycles. TCRdb re-called the 5' RACE reads through MiXCR, storing one row per CDR3 protein. Of about 1 million distinct CDR3 sequences in the sample, more than 35% were seen once. Trimming at V came to 4 bases and at J to 3 bases, leaving 22 bases not matched to a gene. Germline V lookup: CDR1 SGDLS, CDR2 YYNGEE. The CDR3 runs to 19 residues. For this clonotype: Its antigen is not known.

What was sequenced was blood. This TCR derives from a woman aged 55 to 70 in good health. This chain connects TRBV9 to TRBJ2-7, with 7 bases fitting TRBD1. CDR3: CASSRAVTGMVAGYYEQYF. The CDR3 region has the DNA TGTGCCAGCAGCCGCGCCGTGACAGGGATGGTAGCAGGATACTACGAGCAGTACTTC.